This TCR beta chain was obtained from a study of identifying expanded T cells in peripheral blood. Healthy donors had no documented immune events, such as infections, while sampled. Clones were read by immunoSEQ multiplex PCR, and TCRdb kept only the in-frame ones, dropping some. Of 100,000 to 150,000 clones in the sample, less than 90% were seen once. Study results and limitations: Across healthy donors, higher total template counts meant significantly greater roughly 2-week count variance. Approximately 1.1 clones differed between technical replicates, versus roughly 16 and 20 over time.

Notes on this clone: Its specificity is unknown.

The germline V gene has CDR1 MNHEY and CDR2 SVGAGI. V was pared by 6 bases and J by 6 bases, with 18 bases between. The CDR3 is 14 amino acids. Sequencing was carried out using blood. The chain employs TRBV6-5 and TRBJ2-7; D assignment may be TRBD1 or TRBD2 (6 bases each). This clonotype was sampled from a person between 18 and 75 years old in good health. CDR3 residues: CASSPWRGASEQYF. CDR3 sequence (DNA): TGTGCCAGCAGCCCCTGGAGGGGGGCAAGCGAGCAGTACTTC.